This T cell receptor (beta chain) comes out of a study of shared clonotypes between healthy human individuals. The V gene's germline CDR1 is MNHNY and CDR2 SVGAGI (reference sequence). V lost 0 bases to trimming and J lost 13 bases, with 12 bases between them. This CDR3 comprises 13 residues. Naive CD8 cells, CD45RO-negative and positively selected for CCR7, excluded terminally differentiated effector memory CD45RA+ cells. Assay used: immunoSEQ multiplex PCR; TCRdb lists only in-frame clones, some missing. The table includes under 1 million clones, 95% to 97% detected once. The sequence was collected from a man under 40 in good health. This chain links TRBV6-6 with TRBJ1-4, with no clear D. Material: naive CD8+ T cells sorted from blood. The chain's CDR3 is CASSYSTPMGLFF. The DNA for the CDR3 is TGTGCCAGCAGTTACTCGACGCCAATGGGACTGTTTTTT.